A selection of T cell receptor beta chains follows, all from one sample in a study of cytomegalovirus exposure and HLA in healthy donors. Data came from immunoSEQ multiplex PCR; TCRdb stores just in-frame clones and leaves some out. The data contain around 180,000 clones, more than 65% of them seen just once; the ten biggest clones take up approximately 0.47%. Sample: PBMCs. The receptor set was obtained from a woman aged 50 to 65 in good health and CMV-seronegative. The CDR3 runs from the conserved cysteine through the conserved F or W.

v_call	j_call	cdr3_aa
TRBV28	TRBJ1-1	CASSRGGARGTEAFF
TRBV10-3	TRBJ2-7	CAPQRGQETYEQYF
TRBV28	TRBJ2-6	CASRERTGGGGANVLTF
TRBV7-7	TRBJ2-5	CASSPGTGGAFQETQYF
TRBV5-5	TRBJ2-5	CASSPSARGALETQYF
TRBV5-1	TRBJ1-3	CASSSQNTIYF
TRBV25-1	TRBJ1-4	CASSEWVRMGGNEKLFF
TRBV28	TRBJ2-3	CASSPIPHRTTDTQYF
TRBV2	TRBJ1-4	CASSEAATGEKLFF
TRBV28	TRBJ1-5	CASFRGALGNQPQHF
TRBV9	TRBJ2-3	CASSVTSGSVADTQYF
TRBV7-6	TRBJ2-1	CASSFLAGAYNEQFF
TRBV5-1	TRBJ2-7	CASSSGTSGFEQYF
TRBV30	TRBJ2-3	CAWRASGYTQYF
TRBV27	TRBJ2-3	CASRSGKDGNTQYF
TRBV15	TRBJ2-1	CATRIGRKGSNEQFF
TRBV7-9	TRBJ2-7	CASSIGQSYEQYF
TRBV6-1	TRBJ2-3	CASSIQGSDAQYF
TRBV7-6	TRBJ2-5	CASSSDRSQMIETQYF
TRBV19	TRBJ1-5	CASSISHNQPQHF
TRBV11-2	TRBJ1-3	CASSSGASGNTIYF
TRBV5-1	TRBJ2-3	CASSRESDTQYF
TRBV11-3	TRBJ2-5	CASSRQVQETQYF
TRBV7-2	TRBJ2-3	CASGSRTGRGDTQYF
TRBV28	TRBJ2-7	CASIVVAGGIPGGEQYF